Reported below is one T cell receptor beta chain. The antigen is unknown. Every isolated RNA sample was fully reverse transcribed, so sequencing captured expressed TCRB transcripts. Libraries were prepared by immunoSEQ multiplex PCR; TCRdb keeps only in-frame clonotypes and omits some of them. The sample holds hundreds of thousands of clones, around a sixth seen once. Cells sorted by CD45RO/CCR7/CD25/CD127/CD95/CD27 comprised CD4+ naive, central memory, regulatory and stem cell-like memory cells. The data were taken from a study of beta chain features in type 1 diabetes. Study outcomes and limitations: Equally in patients and controls, shorter templates might have been favored by PCR. For type 1 diabetes patients, VDJ junctions showed fewer insertions and more deletions.

Sequencing was done on a sample of naive CD4+ T cells from blood. The sequence came from a man in his late teens or twenties in good health.

In DNA form, the CDR3 reads TGTGCCAGTAGTATGGGCCCCCCTTCTAGGGAAGAGACCCAGTACTTC. Translation: CASSMGPPSREETQYF. V and J are TRBV19 and TRBJ2-5; D remains ambiguous. CDR3 length: 16 residues. The V gene lost 3 bases and the J gene lost 3 bases, with 17 bases spanning the gap. The germline V gene encodes CDR1 LNHDA and CDR2 SQIVND (reference sequence).